Below, one T cell receptor beta chain is given with its context. This sample stems from a study of blood T cell repertoires in COVID-19. The length of the CDR3 is 14 residues. V dropped 4 bases and J dropped 0 bases, with 7 bases sitting between them. Per the germline V gene, CDR1 is SGHTA and CDR2 is FQGNSA. Using immunoSEQ multiplex PCR, the repertoire was profiled, and TCRdb retains in-frame clones only, with some absent. The sample yields some 80,000 clones, about four fifths seen once. This chain joins TRBV7-2 and TRBJ1-3; tentative D call: TRBD1 (5 bases). Specimen: peripheral blood. This clonotype was obtained from an elderly man with acute or convalescent COVID-19. CDR3 loop: CASSSGNSGNTIYF. In DNA, the CDR3 is TGTGCCAGCAGCTCAGGGAACTCTGGAAACACCATATATTTT.